This entry is about one TCR beta chain. Its antigen is unidentified. The source of the sample is a study of immune cell composition in non-small cell lung cancer. Study observations and caveats: Overall clonality, unlike maximal tumour-associated clone frequency, did not predict TIL reactivity.

Profiling relied on immunoSEQ multiplex PCR, and the TCRdb table lists in-frame clones only, not all of them. The sample yields 3,000 to 3,500 clones, 70% to 85% seen once. Germline loops: CDR1 SGHTA, CDR2 FQGNSA. Trimming at V came to 5 bases and at J to 8 bases, leaving 14 bases not matched to a gene. The CDR3 sequence is 15 residues long. The chain is built from TRBV7-2 and TRBJ1-2, with 7 bases lining up with TRBD1. The TCR was taken from a human donor with non-small cell lung cancer. The sample consisted of lung tumor tissue. CDR3 DNA: TGTGCCAGCAGCCTTAGGGGGCCCGGATCGGAGGGCTACACCTTC. It translates to CASSLRGPGSEGYTF.